A selection of T cell receptor beta chains follows, all from one sample in a study of beta chain features in type 1 diabetes. Profiled with immunoSEQ multiplex PCR; TCRdb holds only in-frame clones, not every one. The repertoire has some 410,000 clones, over 11% of them found once; the top ten carry 0.035% to 0.04%. Sample: naive CD4+ T cells from blood. The source is a man younger than 40 in good health. Each CDR3 is given with its conserved first and last residue.

j_call: TRBJ2-7; v_call: TRBV19; cdr3_aa: CASSIEWTVYEQYF
j_call: TRBJ2-1; v_call: TRBV4-1; cdr3_aa: CASSPRTSGGAYNEQFF
j_call: TRBJ2-7; v_call: TRBV25-1; cdr3_aa: CASSESGVFPYEQYF
j_call: TRBJ1-2; v_call: TRBV27; cdr3_aa: CASGIQDGYTF
j_call: TRBJ2-5; v_call: TRBV6-5; cdr3_aa: CASSYSRETQYF
j_call: TRBJ1-2; v_call: TRBV9; cdr3_aa: CASTDGYSRGYTF
j_call: TRBJ2-5; v_call: TRBV11-2; cdr3_aa: CASSPTGDTQETQYF
j_call: TRBJ2-7; v_call: TRBV4-2; cdr3_aa: CASSRTTGSSYEQYF
j_call: TRBJ2-5; v_call: TRBV14; cdr3_aa: CASSLRTSWYSQETQYF
j_call: TRBJ1-2; v_call: TRBV4-1; cdr3_aa: CASSQGQANYGYTF
j_call: TRBJ1-6; v_call: TRBV27; cdr3_aa: CASSFQGNSPLHF
j_call: TRBJ2-5; v_call: TRBV9; cdr3_aa: CASSVVGDTRVGETQYF
j_call: TRBJ2-5; v_call: TRBV2; cdr3_aa: CASSLKETQYF
j_call: TRBJ1-1; v_call: TRBV5-4; cdr3_aa: CASSLAQGRTEAFF
j_call: TRBJ2-3; v_call: TRBV4-3; cdr3_aa: CASSRLRADTQYF
j_call: TRBJ1-5; v_call: TRBV7-2; cdr3_aa: CASRMTVGQPQHF
j_call: TRBJ2-2; v_call: TRBV4-2; cdr3_aa: CASAGLAGVGGELFF
j_call: TRBJ1-5; v_call: TRBV4-3; cdr3_aa: CASSQAHLSNQPQHF
j_call: TRBJ2-5; v_call: TRBV27; cdr3_aa: CASSFLDQETQYF
j_call: TRBJ1-6; v_call: TRBV6-4; cdr3_aa: CASAEGSNSPLHF
j_call: TRBJ2-5; v_call: TRBV7-9; cdr3_aa: CASSLVQETQYF
j_call: TRBJ2-7; v_call: TRBV7-9; cdr3_aa: CASSPGTSGGRDF
j_call: TRBJ2-1; v_call: TRBV7-3; cdr3_aa: CASSSQPGTGSTEQFF
j_call: TRBJ1-1; v_call: TRBV7-2; cdr3_aa: CASSLSSLPKNTEAFF
j_call: TRBJ2-7; v_call: TRBV10-1; cdr3_aa: CASSETIGNSYEQYF
j_call: TRBJ1-2; v_call: TRBV19; cdr3_aa: CASMSGYGYTF
j_call: TRBJ2-1; v_call: TRBV7-9; cdr3_aa: CASSQDLLDINEQFF
j_call: TRBJ1-1; v_call: TRBV9; cdr3_aa: CASSVDQKNTEAFF
j_call: TRBJ1-1; v_call: TRBV29-1; cdr3_aa: CSVGSRGGTEAFF
j_call: TRBJ2-1; v_call: TRBV10-3; cdr3_aa: CAISAGVSTREQFF
j_call: TRBJ1-1; v_call: TRBV5-1; cdr3_aa: CASVGTDNTEAFF
j_call: TRBJ2-3; v_call: TRBV19; cdr3_aa: CASSRGGTTDTQYF
j_call: TRBJ1-1; v_call: TRBV30; cdr3_aa: CAWSVRRDTEAFF
j_call: TRBJ1-2; v_call: TRBV25-1; cdr3_aa: CASSEWRATSPNYGYTF